Presented here are 10 T cell receptor beta chains from one specimen sequenced in a study of Ad26.COV2.S vaccination and SARS-CoV-2 variants. Assay: immunoSEQ multiplex PCR; the TCRdb copy retains only in-frame clones and omits some. The table includes over 250,000 clones, about 90% detected once. Noted treatment: roughly 19 received Ad26.COV2.S at low or high dose, single or two shots; five or six received placebo; per-sample allocation not given. The study sampled participants on day 63 after the first vaccine or placebo injection. The starting material was peripheral blood, obtained in a trial of Ad26.COV2.S vaccine versus placebo. These receptors all come from a person between 18 and 59 years old who received the Ad26.COV2.S COVID-19 vaccine or a placebo.

The CDR3 bases are TGTGCCTGGAGTTGGGGGGGCAACTATGGCTACACCTTC. Its protein is CAWSWGGNYGYTF. This chain links TRBV30 with TRBJ1-2, with a possible D match to TRBD1 (6 bases). The CDR3 has 13 residues. From germline, CDR1 is GTSNPN and CDR2 SVGIG (reference sequence). With 2 bases removed from V and 2 bases from J, the gap between germline ends came to 9 bases. Drawing the rest from reference TRBV30 and TRBJ1-2, the complete variable domain is SQTIHQWPATLVQPVGSPLSLECTVEGTSNPNLYWYRQAAGRGLQLLFYSVGIGQISSEVPQNLSASRPQDRQFILSSKKLLLSDSGFYLCAWSWGGNYGYTFGSGTRLTVV.

The chain has TRBV9 and TRBJ2-3, with 9 bases identical to TRBD2. The germline V gene has CDR1 SGDLS and CDR2 YYNGEE. The junction had 9 bases not matched to a gene; V was cut back by 0 bases and J by 4 bases. The CDR3 length is 17 residues. The CDR3 sequence: CASSVGGAGGVSDTQYF. In DNA form, the CDR3 reads TGTGCCAGCAGCGTAGGGGGAGCGGGGGGCGTTTCAGATACGCAGTATTTT. Based on the CDR3 plus reference TRBV9 and TRBJ2-3, the full variable domain is DSGVTQTPKHLITATGQRVTLRCSPRSGDLSVYWYQQSLDQGLQFLIQYYNGEERAKGNILERFSAQQFPDLHSELNLSSLELGDSALYFCASSVGGAGGVSDTQYFGPGTRLTVL.

The rearrangement joins TRBV15 to TRBJ2-3; possibly TRBD2 for D (6 bases). CDR1 is LNHNV and CDR2 is YYDKDF in the germline V gene (reference sequence). This CDR3 comprises 17 residues. Trimming removed 1 base at V and 0 bases at J, with 14 bases between. CDR3 loop: CATSRGERLGSTDTQYF. CDR3 coding DNA: TGTGCCACCAGCAGAGGGGAACGACTAGGGAGCACAGATACGCAGTATTTT. Full variable domain (missing parts from reference TRBV15 and TRBJ2-3): DAMVIQNPRYQVTQFGKPVTLSCSQTLNHNVMYWYQQKSSQAPKLLFHYYDKDFNNEADTPDNFQSRRPNTSFCFLDIRSPGLGDTAMYLCATSRGERLGSTDTQYFGPGTRLTVL.

This clone was seen only once. This chain uses TRBV4-1 with TRBJ2-6; a possible D gene is TRBD1 (5 bases). Germline CDR1 reads MGHRA; CDR2 reads YSYEKL. Trimming took 2 bases from V and 2 from J, leaving 19 bases between them. The CDR3 is 19 residues long. In DNA, the CDR3 is TGCGCCAGCAGCCAACCGGAGACAGCTTTTACTGCTGGGGCCAACGTCCTGACTTTC. Amino acids: CASSQPETAFTAGANVLTF.

The chain joins TRBV2 to TRBJ1-2; TRBD1 matches 7 bases. Germline-derived CDR1 and CDR2 are SNHLY and FYNNEI. Trimming took 7 bases from V and 7 from J; bases not matched to a gene: 12. CDR3 length: 14 amino acids. The CDR3 DNA follows: TGTGCCAGCATACTTGGACAGGCGGGGAGTGGCTACACCTTC. This encodes CASILGQAGSGYTF.

The chain links TRBV5-6 to TRBJ2-3, with TRBD2 matching 9 bases. Germline trimming cut 4 bases from V and 2 bases from J; bases unmatched to any gene: 5. The germline CDR1 and CDR2 sequences are SGHDT and YYEEEE. The CDR3 sequence is 15 residues long. The CDR3 spells CASSQLAGITDTQYF. CDR3 bases: TGTGCCAGCAGCCAGCTAGCGGGGATCACAGATACGCAGTATTTT.

This chain uses TRBV2 with TRBJ2-3; unclear D gene. The CDR3 is 14 residues long. Germline values: CDR1 SNHLY, CDR2 FYNNEI. Deletions cut 4 bases from V and 1 base from J, with 9 bases between. CDR3 protein: CASSVSPRTDTQYF. As DNA, the CDR3 is TGTGCCAGCAGTGTCAGTCCTCGCACAGATACGCAGTATTTT.

This chain uses TRBV4-2 with TRBJ2-3; D is uncertain. V was pared by 4 bases and J by 0 bases, with 11 bases between. The CDR3 is 15 amino acids. The germline gives CDR1 LGHNA, CDR2 YNFKEQ. For the CDR3, the DNA is TGTGCCAGCAGCCTAGTTACAGTGAGCACAGATACGCAGTATTTT. Encoded protein: CASSLVTVSTDTQYF.

The V and J genes are TRBV19 and TRBJ1-2, with D unclear. CDR3 length: 15 residues. V dropped 3 bases and J dropped 7 bases, with 18 bases sitting between them. CDR1 is LNHDA and CDR2 is SQIVND in the germline V gene (reference sequence). The chain's CDR3 is CASSIIRALRTGYTF. DNA of the CDR3: TGTGCCAGTAGTATTATCCGGGCCCTAAGGACTGGCTACACCTTC.

The rearrangement joins TRBV10-1 to TRBJ2-1; 8 bases are a match to TRBD2. The CDR3 consists of 15 residues. The ends lost 0 bases at V and 7 bases at J; junction bases unmatched: 5. Germline loops: CDR1 WNHNN, CDR2 SYGVQD (reference sequence). CDR3 loop: CASSESLAGSNEQFF. CDR3 bases: TGCGCCAGCAGTGAGTCCTTAGCGGGATCAAATGAGCAGTTCTTC.